This T cell receptor (beta chain) was recovered during a study of cytomegalovirus exposure and HLA in healthy donors (dated by TCRdb to the late 2010s). At the level of the whole study: An earlier analysis of 587 of the donors reported 250 to 300 Gb of sequence data and more than 90 million unique TCR beta sequences from some 180 million T cells. The study profiled the T cell repertoires of 550 to 700 subjects by immunosequencing and related them to cytomegalovirus serostatus. The study aimed to test whether signatures of past pathogen exposure could be identified by cataloging public T cell receptors. Of the roughly 400 genotyped donors, around 81% fell in the genetic ancestry cluster associated with self-reported Caucasian donors. The number of donors typed differed by locus, with about 629-630 for A, B, C, DRB1 and DQB1, around 500 for DQA1, 600 to 610 for DPA1, and under 490 for DPB1. The study combined high-throughput TCR immunosequencing, statistical association of individual TCRs with disease status, and machine learning to predict cytomegalovirus infection status. To study patterns of TCR occurrence, a later analysis re-analyzed previously published TCR beta repertoires from 600 to 750 donors and added high-resolution HLA genotyping. The later analysis used no new phenotypic data to find candidate immune exposures, relying instead on TCR beta sequences and their occurrence across donors. Class I and class II HLA loci were covered by the typing at four-digit resolution. A later genetic analysis used genome-wide SNP genotypes for about 60% of the roughly 670 donors, treating that subset as a discovery cohort. Donor age, sex, ethnicity and CMV serostatus were compiled alongside the repertoire data. In addition to the first cohort of approximately 670 subjects, a separate validation cohort of around 110 different subjects was used. An early release covering some 640 HLA-typed donors comprised about 290 gigabases of sequencing data and around 80 million unique TCR sequences. An earlier analysis of 587 of the donors used high-throughput TCR beta sequencing to judge whether each TCR beta V gene segment behaved as functional or pseudogenic. Every discovery cohort repertoire had been produced on one sequencing platform. On average, roughly 250,000 unique TCR beta nucleotide sequences were sequenced per donor among 398 genotyped donors of the cohort, with roughly 18% of those sequences being non-productive. Five DR-DQ haplotypes were treated as single units for association and clustering because of strong linkage in the cohort. Beyond this particular receptor, the publication reports: Because some donors lacked HLA typing at each locus, the association tests relied only on the typed subset. A later analysis found that TCR association rates varied across HLA loci, with DRB1 alleles showing the most associated TCRs and HLA-C alleles the fewest. In an earlier analysis of some 540 of the donors, most TCR beta V segments appeared in productive rearrangements about 87% or about 30% of the time, broadly matching IMGT annotations. A cluster of highly shared sequence variants was judged likely to represent a technical artifact of the sequencing pipeline. In a later analysis, most CMV-associated TCR beta chains were found to appear HLA-restricted, with HLA associations seemingly driven largely by CMV exposure. The earlier analysis of approximately 590 of the donors excluded 15 to 20 rarely observed V segments, including chromosome 9 orphons, because counts were too low. Presence/absence analyses assumed roughly uniform sequencing depth across donors, an assumption that may not hold. Specific HLA alleles were associated with over 15,000 TCR beta sequences at a false discovery rate of 0.05 in a later analysis. In vitro tests confirmed that a few of the cytomegalovirus-associated TCR beta chains recognize cytomegalovirus antigens. An association between a missense DCLRE1C variant and V-gene and J-gene trimming of TCR beta chains was found in a later genetic analysis and replicated in an independent cohort. A further reported finding was that TCR beta sequences accurately predicted the HLA-A and HLA-B alleles for most subjects in the first cohort. Strong co-occurrence of HLA alleles, especially DR and DQ, made assigning TCR associations to individual alleles difficult. A total of 150 to 200 TCR beta chains were listed by the study as associated with cytomegalovirus. The classifier was reported to diagnose cytomegalovirus status with high specificity and sensitivity in both the original cohort and the validation cohort. While some public TCRs were present in many individuals, most TCR sequences turned up only very rarely across donors. According to the authors, the approach could potentially be generalized to other disease states and immunological phenotypes. Immune exposure information for the cohort was limited to CMV serostatus. Some IMGT-functional V segments, including TRBV6-2 and TRBV6-3, could not be told apart with the 87-base-pair reads, so those segments were excluded. In this cohort, only TCR beta chains were sequenced, and detectable features were limited by the absence of alpha or paired-chain data. Correlated functional status among segregating V segments might reflect linkage disequilibrium, but an unknown experimental factor could not be ruled out. In a later analysis, HLA-associated TCR beta chains showed more clonal expansion and lower generation probabilities than non-associated chains that were equally common. According to a later analysis, parvovirus B19, influenza, CMV and Epstein-Barr virus appeared linked to several top co-occurrence clusters. According to a later genetic analysis, donors in an Asian-associated ancestry cluster had fewer N-insertions in productive TCRs than the approximately 650-donor mean.

The cohort consisted of 600 to 750 healthy bone marrow donors. At the time of sampling, all cohort members were nominally healthy, though unrecorded immune exposures were likely present. The donor was CMV seronegative and was included in the group of a few hundred seronegative cohort members. A peripheral blood sample was collected from each donor, and TCR beta sequencing was performed on peripheral blood mononuclear cells. Genomic DNA extraction from the blood cell samples was performed with the Qiagen DNeasy Blood Extraction Kit. Including the terminal cysteine and phenylalanine, the CDR3 comprises 16 residues. Only CDR3 DNA remains: 48 bases, in frame from the first base. Trimming takes 3 bases from V and 2 bases from J, and the germline ends sit 15 bases apart. CDR1 and CDR2 are read off the germline V gene (reference sequence) as MNHEY and SMNVEV. The library was made by the immunoSEQ multiplex PCR assay. A mixture of 60 forward primers for TCR Vbeta segments and 13 reverse primers for TCR Jbeta segments was used in the multiplex PCR. The CDR3 region of rearranged TCR beta genes was amplified from genomic DNA with a multiplex PCR assay. Amplified TCR beta libraries were sequenced as 87-base-pair reads on the Illumina HiSeq System. The authors processed their data as follows. A later analysis tallied 70 million to 100 million unique TCR beta chains across the 666 repertoires, and some 12 million of those chains were shared by two or more donors. Raw reads were error-corrected and collapsed into unique sequences by a nearest-neighbor algorithm in which closely related sequences were merged to remove PCR and sequencing errors. To assign V, D and J gene segments, CDR3 sequences were aligned to IMGT reference sequences. For a sequence to be retained, a match of at least six nucleotides to both a V gene segment and a J gene segment was required. A rearrangement counted as productive if the CDR3 had no stop codons and remained in frame with V and J, and every other rearrangement counted as non-productive. Following IMGT convention, CDR3 was defined as the stretch from the second conserved V-encoded cysteine up to the conserved J-encoded phenylalanine. The earlier analysis of about 530 of the donors excluded any sequence lacking an unambiguous match to a single V gene segment. In an earlier analysis of roughly 500 of the donors, V segments were called functional above 56.7% productive rearrangements and were called segregating when the between-donor standard deviation exceeded 5%. To diagnose cytomegalovirus status from the catalog of TCR beta chain sequences, a statistical classification framework was built. In a later analysis, TCR nucleotide sequences were compared against IMGT/GENE-DB human TR gene sequences so that V and J genes could be assigned. Using the TCRdist pipeline, a later analysis assigned CDR3 sequences along with most-parsimonious VDJ recombination scenarios. In a later analysis, each TCR beta chain was defined by its CDR3 amino acid sequence together with its V-gene family, and reads lacking a unique V-gene family were excluded. To address suspected cross-contamination and a sequencing artifact, a later analysis removed a few hundred highly shared, low-generation-probability nucleotide sequences. A later analysis calculated a clonal expansion index for each public chain from normalized within-repertoire ranks of inferred template counts. In a later analysis, generation probabilities were computed using a VDJ recombination model fitted to out-of-frame rearrangements, and the results were checked against IGoR. Hypergeometric tests were used in a later analysis to score TCR-TCR, TCR-HLA and TCR-CMV co-occurrence, with a repertoire-size bias correction applied to the TCR pairs. A later analysis estimated false discovery rates by permuting HLA or CMV assignments 20 times. In a later analysis, co-occurring TCRs were grouped using DBSCAN, and TCRdist sequence similarity was added for clustering within HLA-allele-positive subsets. Co-occurrence clustering excluded repertoires with fewer than 30,000 or more than 120,000 public chains, plus five with anomalous nucleotide sharing. This immuneACCESS table, as held by TCRdb, lists in-frame sequences with V and J called but not all clones. Of the missing ones, under half trace to an unresolved V gene in checked studies; the others have no known cause. That table is the source of V, J and clone size, and D and trimming were worked out from the DNA. Present in this sample are around 140,000 clones, 78% of which were seen just once. In total, the top ten clones hold approximately 1.5% of the sample.

Turning to this clone: Its antigen remains unidentified. Qualities for individual bases were not recorded, and no much larger clone is one base off.

The TCR originated in a woman aged 18-29 years in good health and CMV-seronegative. The specimen was PBMCs. Rearrangement joined TRBV27 to TRBJ2-3; matching of 6 bases hints at TRBD2 as the D gene. In nucleotides, the sequence is TGTGCCAGCAGTTTGGAGGGCCTTCCTTTCACAGATACGCAGTATTTT. Its coded protein is CASSLEGLPFTDTQYF.